These 29 T cell receptor beta chains came from one sample sequenced in a study of cytomegalovirus exposure and HLA in healthy donors. PCR primers comprised 60 Vbeta and 13 Jbeta primers. Generated by immunoSEQ multiplex PCR, the TCRdb table keeps only in-frame clones and is missing some. This repertoire comprises more than 75,000 clones; its ten largest clones make up approximately 15%. Sequences were obtained from PBMCs. The receptors stem from a man aged 50-59 years in good health and CMV-seropositive.

V usage is TRBV7-2 and J usage is TRBJ2-7; the match to TRBD1 covers 9 bases. The CDR3 totals 14 residues. V lost 7 bases and J lost 3; bases outside the gene matches: 7. CDR1 is SGHTA and CDR2 is FQGNSA in the germline V gene. In DNA form, the CDR3 reads TGTGCCAGCACCGGGGACAGGGCTAACTACGAGCAGTACTTC. This sequence encodes CASTGDRANYEQYF.

The chain carries TRBV6-6 and TRBJ2-2; 9 positions match TRBD2. The CDR3 length is 13 residues. Unmatched junction bases numbered 4, after V lost 7 bases and J lost 7 bases. CDR1 MNHNY and CDR2 SVGAGI come from the germline V gene (reference sequence). The CDR3 DNA reads as TGTGCCAGCACCTTTAGCGGGAGCGGGGAGCTGTTTTTT. Its translation is CASTFSGSGELFF.

V and J are TRBV4-3 and TRBJ1-1; D is unclear. With 6 bases removed from V and 5 bases from J, the gap between germline ends came to 7 bases. The CDR3 spans 11 residues. The germline V gene encodes CDR1 LGHNA and CDR2 YSLEER. This CDR3 is CASRGGTEAFF. Here the CDR3 DNA reads TGCGCCAGCAGGGGAGGGACTGAAGCTTTCTTT.

The chain links TRBV6-5 to TRBJ1-2, with TRBD1 matching over 8 bases. V shed 0 bases, J shed 4 bases, and the junction held 4 bases outside the gene matches. The germline V gene has CDR1 MNHEY and CDR2 SVGAGI. This CDR3 has 15 amino acids. The CDR3 sequence is CASSYSAGGVYGYTF. The CDR3 DNA follows: TGTGCCAGCAGTTACTCAGCAGGGGGCGTCTATGGCTACACCTTC.

V usage is TRBV29-1 and J usage is TRBJ1-2; 8 bases map to TRBD1. The CDR3 is made up of 12 amino acids. The trim removed 6 bases at V and 3 bases at J, leaving 3 bases unmatched. CDR1 is SQVTM and CDR2 is ANQGSEA in the germline V gene. The chain's CDR3 is CSVDRGDYGYTF. For the CDR3, the DNA is TGCAGCGTCGACAGGGGAGACTATGGCTACACCTTC.

The CDR3 nucleotides are TGTGCCAGCAGGTTGGAGGCCTCAGGTGAGCAGTTCTTC. Translation: CASRLEASGEQFF. The chain combines TRBV7-9 with TRBJ2-1; D is possibly TRBD2 (5 bases). V gave up 6 bases and J gave up 9 bases, with 15 bases separating them. CDR1 and CDR2 from the germline V gene are SEHNR and FQNEAQ (reference sequence). CDR3 length: 13 residues.

The rearrangement joins TRBV9 to TRBJ2-3; the match to TRBD1 covers 11 bases. Germline V gene sequence: CDR1 SGDLS, CDR2 YYNGEE. The CDR3 spans 15 residues. Losses at the gene ends were 4 bases for V and 5 bases for J; bases not matched to a gene: 6. This CDR3 is CASSPGTGGRDTQYF. Written as DNA, the CDR3 is TGTGCCAGCAGCCCAGGGACAGGGGGGAGAGATACGCAGTATTTT.

A remark on this clone: The sample carries other DNA sequences with the same CDR3. The genes are TRBV5-1 and TRBJ1-1; 8 bases are a match to TRBD1. The CDR3 runs to 17 residues. With 4 bases clipped from V and 8 bases from J, the junction kept 19 bases outside the gene matches. Germline V lookup: CDR1 SGHRS, CDR2 YFSETQ. DNA of the CDR3: TGCGCCAGCAGCCCACAGGGGGGGAGTCCCGCCGGAAAAGAAGCTTTCTTT. It encodes CASSPQGGSPAGKEAFF.

The chain uses TRBV4-3 and TRBJ1-1, with unresolved D. This CDR3 contains 13 residues. Trimming left V 8 bases short and J 3 bases short, with 13 bases between. In germline, CDR1 is LGHNA, CDR2 YSLEER. The CDR3 bases are TGCGCCAGCTCTTCGGGGTACTACACTGAAGCTTTCTTT. Translated: CASSSGYYTEAFF.

This chain joins TRBV29-1 and TRBJ2-5; 9 bases align to TRBD2. The end of the DNA aligns better with TRBJ2-7, so the J call may be wrong. Per the germline V gene, CDR1 is SQVTM and CDR2 is ANQGSEA. The CDR3 sequence is 18 residues long. CDR3 DNA sequence: TGCAGCGTTGACTCCGGGACTAGCAGAGGAATGGGCTCCTACGAGCAGTACTTC. Its protein is CSVDSGTSRGMGSYEQYF.

The rearrangement links TRBV27 to TRBJ2-1; D possibly corresponds to TRBD1 (6 bases). Per the germline V gene, CDR1 is MNHEY and CDR2 is SMNVEV (reference sequence). Trimming shortened V by 6 bases and J by 2 bases, and 14 bases separated the two germline ends. This CDR3 comprises 15 residues. Here the CDR3 reads CASRLTGNPYNEQFF. CDR3 nucleotide sequence: TGTGCCAGCAGGCTAACAGGGAACCCCTACAATGAGCAGTTCTTC.

The chain recombines TRBV19 with TRBJ2-1, with D unclear. Per germline, CDR1 LNHDA and CDR2 SQIVND (reference sequence). Trimming stripped 3 bases from V and 10 bases from J, with 13 bases between. The CDR3 extends over 13 amino acids. The CDR3 DNA reads as TGTGCCAGTAGTATTGCTGGCGTCGGGGAGCAGTTCTTC. Translated: CASSIAGVGEQFF.

The V and J genes are TRBV29-1 and TRBJ2-7; possible D gene TRBD1, 5 bases. V lost 0 bases and J lost 2, with 14 bases in between. The CDR3 spans 15 residues. Germline values: CDR1 SQVTM, CDR2 ANQGSEA. In DNA form, the CDR3 reads TGCAGCGTTGAAGATCAAGGGGCCCTAACCTACGAGCAGTACTTC. Translated, it gives CSVEDQGALTYEQYF.

This chain uses TRBV7-3 with TRBJ2-5, with TRBD1 matching 8 bases. This CDR3 is 15 amino acids long. Trimming took 0 bases from V and 7 from J; bases not matched to a gene: 7. The V gene's germline CDR1 is SGHTA and CDR2 FQGTGA. CDR3 loop: CASSLTQDRDGTQYF. As DNA, the CDR3 is TGTGCCAGCAGCTTAACTCAGGACAGGGATGGGACCCAGTACTTC.

This sequence joins TRBV28 and TRBJ1-4, with a tentative D call TRBD1 (5 bases). This CDR3 has 15 amino acids. V lost 6 bases to trimming and J lost 3 bases, with 14 bases between them. Germline V gives CDR1 MDHEN, CDR2 SYDVKM. Here the CDR3 reads CASSRRQLPNEKLFF. The DNA of the CDR3 is TGTGCCAGCAGCCGACGACAGCTACCTAATGAAAAACTGTTTTTT. Drawing the rest from reference TRBV28 and TRBJ1-4, the complete variable domain is DVKVTQSSRYLVKRTGEKVFLECVQDMDHENMFWYRQDPGLGLRLIYFSYDVKMKEKGDIPEGYSVSREKKERFSLILESASTNQTSMYLCASSRRQLPNEKLFFGSGTQLSVL.

The chain employs TRBV7-9 and TRBJ2-1; weak D call: TRBD2 (5 bases). The CDR3 consists of 15 residues. The V end lost 1 base, the J end lost 5 bases, and 12 bases lay between the germline ends. Germline V CDR1 and CDR2: SEHNR, FQNEAQ (reference sequence). In nucleotides, the CDR3 is TGTGCCAGCAGCTTAGTAGGAGGAGCCAACAATGAGCAGTTCTTC. Its translation: CASSLVGGANNEQFF. The full variable domain, its missing parts supplied by reference TRBV7-9 and TRBJ2-1, is DTGVSQNPRHKITKRGQNVTFRCDPISEHNRLYWYRQTLGQGPEFLTYFQNEAQLEKSRLLSDRFSAERPKGSFSTLEIQRTEQGDSAMYLCASSLVGGANNEQFFGPGTRLTVL.

The rearrangement links TRBV7-9 to TRBJ2-5; 7 bases match TRBD1. Germline CDR1 SEHNR, CDR2 FQNEAQ (reference sequence). The CDR3 length is 14 residues. The V and J ends lost 6 bases and 1 base, in that order; junction bases with no gene match: 5. The CDR3 loop reads CASSYGTAQETQYF. As DNA, the CDR3 is TGTGCCAGCAGTTACGGGACAGCCCAAGAGACCCAGTACTTC.

The chain's CDR3 is CASSQGLGTGYYNEQFF. The CDR3 DNA sequence: TGCGCCAGCAGCCAAGGCCTAGGGACAGGATATTACAATGAGCAGTTCTTC. J is TRBJ2-1 and V is TRBV4-3; 8 bases agree with TRBD1. The CDR3 loop spans 17 amino acids. V was clipped by 1 base and J by 4 bases; unmatched bases: 9. The germline CDR1 and CDR2 sequences are LGHNA and YSLEER.

The J gene is TRBJ1-2, the V gene TRBV7-6, with a weak D call TRBD1 (5 bases). There are 13 residues in the CDR3. Germline-derived CDR1 and CDR2 are SGHVS and FNYEAQ. V was cut by 5 bases and J by 8 bases, with 15 bases left in between. The CDR3 loop is CASSAWTDNGYTF. The CDR3, as DNA: TGTGCCAGCAGCGCCTGGACGGACAACGGCTACACCTTC.

This chain joins TRBV5-6 and TRBJ2-5; 9 bases are shared with TRBD2. The junction had 5 bases not matched to a gene; V was cut back by 3 bases and J by 5 bases. The CDR3 is made up of 14 amino acids. The germline CDR1 and CDR2 sequences are SGHDT and YYEEEE. The CDR3, as DNA: TGTGCCAGCAGCTCCTATAGCGGGAGTGAGACCCAGTACTTC. This translates into CASSSYSGSETQYF.

CDR3 nucleotide sequence: TGTGCCAGCAGCCCCTCTGATAATCCGGGGGGAGCTTTCTTT. Translation gives CASSPSDNPGGAFF. The V call is TRBV6-5, the J call TRBJ1-1; a possible D gene is TRBD1 (5 bases). Germline V gene sequence: CDR1 MNHEY, CDR2 SVGAGI. The CDR3 loop spans 14 amino acids. V lost 6 bases and J lost 10, with 21 bases in between.

The chain recombines TRBV27 with TRBJ1-1; a possible D gene is TRBD1 (6 bases). V lost 6 bases, J lost 3 bases, and 11 bases lay in between. Germline CDR1 MNHEY, CDR2 SMNVEV (reference sequence). This CDR3 is 13 amino acids long. CDR3 nucleotides: TGTGCCAGCAGGGCTCAGGGGTACACTGAAGCTTTCTTT. Translated, it gives CASRAQGYTEAFF.

Concerning this clone itself: The limits of the CDR3 on the DNA are not certain, so only TCRdb's listed CDR3 is given. The V gene is TRBV27, the J gene TRBJ2-7; the table's D call TRBD1 went unverified against the DNA. Looked up from germline, CDR1 is MNHEY and CDR2 is SMNVEV (reference sequence). A total of 15 residues make up the CDR3, ends included. CDR3 region: CASSSSTGGPYEQYF.

The chain combines TRBV2 with TRBJ2-3, with D possibly TRBD2 on 5 matching bases. Germline V gene sequence: CDR1 SNHLY, CDR2 FYNNEI. The CDR3 loop spans 11 amino acids. In DNA, the CDR3 is TGTGCTCGAGGGCACACAGATACGCAGTATTTT. It specifies CARGHTDTQYF.

The rearrangement joins TRBV5-4 to TRBJ1-1, with 7 bases lining up with TRBD1. Trimming cost V 4 bases and J 6 bases; bases outside gene matches: 15. Germline V gives CDR1 SGHNT, CDR2 YYREEE (reference sequence). The CDR3 has 16 residues. CDR3 DNA sequence: TGTGCCAGCAGCCTGGGGGACAGCTCCTACCCGGCTGAAGCTTTCTTT. This codes for CASSLGDSSYPAEAFF.

The rearrangement links TRBV9 to TRBJ2-1, with 9 bases aligning to TRBD2. The germline CDR1 and CDR2 sequences are SGDLS and YYNGEE. This CDR3 is built from 14 residues. Losses at the gene ends were 8 bases for V and 8 bases for J; bases not matched to a gene: 11. The CDR3 sequence is CASGGGRAADEQFF. In DNA, the CDR3 is TGTGCCAGTGGGGGCGGGAGGGCCGCGGATGAGCAGTTCTTC. The full variable domain, with the rest looked up from reference TRBV9 and TRBJ2-1, is DSGVTQTPKHLITATGQRVTLRCSPRSGDLSVYWYQQSLDQGLQFLIQYYNGEERAKGNILERFSAQQFPDLHSELNLSSLELGDSALYFCASGGGRAADEQFFGPGTRLTVL.

The rearrangement uses TRBV5-1 and TRBJ2-1; 7 bases align to TRBD2. This CDR3 is built from 14 residues. Per germline, CDR1 SGHRS and CDR2 YFSETQ. Unmatched junction bases numbered 2, after V lost 2 bases and J lost 3 bases. CDR3 coding DNA: TGCGCCAGCAGCTTAGGGACTAACTACAATGAGCAGTTCTTC. This gives the protein CASSLGTNYNEQFF.

This chain connects TRBV2 to TRBJ2-7, with 11 bases lining up with TRBD2. V was clipped by 3 bases and J by 2 bases; unmatched bases: 3. CDR3 length: 15 residues. Germline-derived CDR1 and CDR2 are SNHLY and FYNNEI. The DNA of the CDR3 is TGTGCCAGCAGTGAGGGGACTAGCGGAACCTACGAGCAGTACTTC. Translating gives CASSEGTSGTYEQYF.

About this clone: This same CDR3 is encoded by further DNA sequences in the sample. The chain links TRBV28 to TRBJ1-5; D may be TRBD1 (5 bases). The CDR3 consists of 13 residues. Trimming cost V 4 bases and J 3 bases, with 7 bases left between them. Germline assignment: CDR1 MDHEN and CDR2 SYDVKM. In DNA, the CDR3 is TGTGCCAGCAGTTCAGGGTCCAATCAGCCCCAGCATTTT. Its translation is CASSSGSNQPQHF.